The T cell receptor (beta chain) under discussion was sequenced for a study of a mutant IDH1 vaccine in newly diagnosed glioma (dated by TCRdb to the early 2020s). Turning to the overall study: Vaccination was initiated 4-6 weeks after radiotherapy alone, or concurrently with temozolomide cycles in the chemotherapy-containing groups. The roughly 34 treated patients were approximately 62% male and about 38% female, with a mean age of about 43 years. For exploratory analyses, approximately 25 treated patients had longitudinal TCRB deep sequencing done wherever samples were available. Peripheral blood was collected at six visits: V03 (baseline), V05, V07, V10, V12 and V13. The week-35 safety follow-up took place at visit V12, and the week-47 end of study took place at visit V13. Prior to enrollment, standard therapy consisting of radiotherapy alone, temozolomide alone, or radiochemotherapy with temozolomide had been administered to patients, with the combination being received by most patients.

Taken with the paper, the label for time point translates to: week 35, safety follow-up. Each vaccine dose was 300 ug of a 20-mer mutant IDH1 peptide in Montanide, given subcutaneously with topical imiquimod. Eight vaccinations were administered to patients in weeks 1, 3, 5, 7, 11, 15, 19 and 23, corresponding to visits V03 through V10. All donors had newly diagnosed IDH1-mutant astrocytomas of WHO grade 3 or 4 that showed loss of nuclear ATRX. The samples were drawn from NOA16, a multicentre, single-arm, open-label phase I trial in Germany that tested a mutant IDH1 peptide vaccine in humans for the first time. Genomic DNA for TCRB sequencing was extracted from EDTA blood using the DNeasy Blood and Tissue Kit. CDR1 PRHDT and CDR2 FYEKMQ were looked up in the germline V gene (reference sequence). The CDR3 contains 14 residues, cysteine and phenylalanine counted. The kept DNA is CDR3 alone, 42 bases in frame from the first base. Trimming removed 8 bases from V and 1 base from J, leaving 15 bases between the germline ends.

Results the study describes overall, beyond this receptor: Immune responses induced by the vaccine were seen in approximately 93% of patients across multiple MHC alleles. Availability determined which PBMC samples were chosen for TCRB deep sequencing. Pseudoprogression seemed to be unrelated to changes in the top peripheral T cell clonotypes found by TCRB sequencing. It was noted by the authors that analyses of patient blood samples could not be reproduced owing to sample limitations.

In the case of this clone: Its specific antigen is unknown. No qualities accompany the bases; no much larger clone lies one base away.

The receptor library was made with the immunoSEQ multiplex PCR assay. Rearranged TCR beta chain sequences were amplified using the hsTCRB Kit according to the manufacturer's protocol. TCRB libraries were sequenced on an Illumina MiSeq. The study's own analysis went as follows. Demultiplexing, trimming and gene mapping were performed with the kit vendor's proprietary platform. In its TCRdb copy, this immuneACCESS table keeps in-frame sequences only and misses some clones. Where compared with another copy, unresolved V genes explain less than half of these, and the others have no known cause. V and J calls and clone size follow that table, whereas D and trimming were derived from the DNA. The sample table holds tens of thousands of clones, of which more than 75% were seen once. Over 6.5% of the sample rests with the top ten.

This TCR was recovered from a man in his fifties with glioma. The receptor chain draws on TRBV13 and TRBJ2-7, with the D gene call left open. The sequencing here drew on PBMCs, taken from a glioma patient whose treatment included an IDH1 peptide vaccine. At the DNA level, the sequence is TGTGCCAGCGCTTCATCGTCCGCTTCCTACGAGCAGTACTTC. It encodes CASASSSASYEQYF.